This entry describes one TCR beta chain. The sample originates from a study of blood T cell repertoires in COVID-19. Exposed participants came across a COVID-19 case within 2 weeks before study entry. Libraries were prepared by immunoSEQ multiplex PCR; TCRdb keeps only in-frame clonotypes and omits some of them. Counted here are some 320,000 clones, roughly 90% occurring once; the ten biggest clones make up roughly 3.9%. The receptor was derived from a woman aged 25-40 years who had been exposed to COVID-19. The sample consisted of PBMCs or T cells enriched from blood (not recorded which).

The CDR3 nucleotides are TGTGCCAGCAGCTTAGGAGGTATTAATTCACCCCTCCACTTT. Protein: CASSLGGINSPLHF. The chain couples TRBV7-9 to TRBJ1-6, with D unresolved. The V end lost 1 base, the J end lost 6 bases, and 7 bases lay between the germline ends. The germline CDR1 and CDR2 sequences are SEHNR and FQNEAQ (reference sequence). CDR3 length: 14 residues. The full variable domain, rest sourced from reference TRBV7-9 and TRBJ1-6, is DTGVSQNPRHKITKRGQNVTFRCDPISEHNRLYWYRQTLGQGPEFLTYFQNEAQLEKSRLLSDRFSAERPKGSFSTLEIQRTEQGDSAMYLCASSLGGINSPLHFGNGTRLTVT.